This TCR beta chain emerged from a study of shared clonotypes between healthy human individuals. The CDR3 loop spans 12 amino acids. V shed 7 bases and J shed 6 bases, with 13 bases lying between them. CDR1 GTSNPN and CDR2 SVGIG come from the germline V gene (reference sequence). CD8 cells classed as naive were CD45RO-negative and positively selected for CCR7, excluding terminally differentiated effector memory CD45RA+ cells. The method was immunoSEQ multiplex PCR; TCRdb's version includes in-frame clones alone and lacks a portion of them. The sample gives about 2.1 million clones, just over 90% of which show up once; 1.5% to 2% is in the top ten.

Sequencing input: naive CD8+ T cells from PBMCs. The chain combines TRBV30 with TRBJ2-1, with a possible D match to TRBD2 (6 bases). The sequence derives from a man aged 18 to 30 in good health. Some clones in this sample may be carry-over from other donors' samples. CDR3 DNA sequence: TGTGCCTTAAATTTGGAGGGCAATGAGCAGTTCTTC. Its protein is CALNLEGNEQFF. The full variable domain, rest sourced from reference TRBV30 and TRBJ2-1, is SQTIHQWPATLVQPVGSPLSLECTVEGTSNPNLYWYRQAAGRGLQLLFYSVGIGQISSEVPQNLSASRPQDRQFILSSKKLLLSDSGFYLCALNLEGNEQFFGPGTRLTVL.